This T cell receptor (beta chain) came from a study of shared clonotypes between healthy human individuals. Naive CD8 populations comprised CD45RO-negative cells positively selected for CCR7, excluding terminally differentiated effector memory CD45RA+ cells. Donors had no recently reported acute infections or vaccinations and were HIV-negative. There were only Caucasian adults among the donors, and all lived in Nashville, Tennessee. Some clones are missing from TCRdb's copy, which holds only in-frame ones; the method was immunoSEQ multiplex PCR. Among approximately 650,000 clones listed, 95% were seen once. Trimming removed 7 bases at V and 5 bases at J, with 11 bases between. The CDR3 covers 11 residues. CDR1 and CDR2 (germline): DFQATT, SNEGSKA (reference sequence).

V is TRBV20-1 and J is TRBJ2-5, with unresolved D. The receptor was isolated from a woman aged 25-40 years in good health. The sequencing sample was made of naive CD8+ T cells sorted from blood. CDR3 protein: CSGRTGETQYF. DNA of the CDR3: TGCAGTGGACGTACTGGGGAGACCCAGTACTTC.